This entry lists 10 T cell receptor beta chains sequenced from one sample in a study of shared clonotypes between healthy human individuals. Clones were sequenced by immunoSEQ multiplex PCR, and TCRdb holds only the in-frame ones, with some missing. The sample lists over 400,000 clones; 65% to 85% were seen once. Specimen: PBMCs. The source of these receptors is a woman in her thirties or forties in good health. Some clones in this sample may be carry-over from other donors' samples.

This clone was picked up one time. Written as DNA, the CDR3 is TGTGCCAGCAGCAGGGACTTCACAGATACGCAGTATTTT. Protein: CASSRDFTDTQYF. The genes are TRBV2 and TRBJ2-3, with a weak D call TRBD2 (6 bases). CDR1 SNHLY and CDR2 FYNNEI come from the germline V gene. CDR3 length equals 13 residues. V was clipped by 6 bases and J by 2 bases, with 9 bases between them.

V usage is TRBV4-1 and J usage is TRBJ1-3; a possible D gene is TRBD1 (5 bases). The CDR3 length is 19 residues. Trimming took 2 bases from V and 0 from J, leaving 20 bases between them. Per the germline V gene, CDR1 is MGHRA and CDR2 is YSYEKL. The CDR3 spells CASSQPGLHRSISGNTIYF. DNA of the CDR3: TGCGCCAGCAGCCAACCGGGACTCCATAGGAGCATCTCTGGAAACACCATATATTTT.

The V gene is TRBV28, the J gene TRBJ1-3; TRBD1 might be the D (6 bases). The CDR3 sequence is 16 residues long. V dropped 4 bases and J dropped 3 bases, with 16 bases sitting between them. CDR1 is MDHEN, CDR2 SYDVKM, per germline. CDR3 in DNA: TGTGCCAGCAGTTCAGTATATGGAGGGGGTGGAAACACCATATATTTT. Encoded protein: CASSSVYGGGGNTIYF.

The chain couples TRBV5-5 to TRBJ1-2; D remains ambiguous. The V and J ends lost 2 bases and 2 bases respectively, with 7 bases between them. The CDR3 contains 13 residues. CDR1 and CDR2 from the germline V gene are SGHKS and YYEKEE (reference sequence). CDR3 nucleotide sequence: TGTGCCAGCAGCTTAGAATGGAACTATGGCTACACCTTC. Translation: CASSLEWNYGYTF. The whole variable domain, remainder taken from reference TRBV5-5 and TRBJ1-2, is DAGVTQSPTHLIKTRGQQVTLRCSPISGHKSVSWYQQVLGQGPQFIFQYYEKEERGRGNFPDRFSARQFPNYSSELNVNALLLGDSALYLCASSLEWNYGYTFGSGTRLTVV.

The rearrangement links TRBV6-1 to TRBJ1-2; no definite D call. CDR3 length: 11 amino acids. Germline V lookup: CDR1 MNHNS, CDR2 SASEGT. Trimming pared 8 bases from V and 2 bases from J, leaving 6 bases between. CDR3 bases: TGTGCCAGCCAAGAGAACTATGGCTACACCTTC. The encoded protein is CASQENYGYTF.

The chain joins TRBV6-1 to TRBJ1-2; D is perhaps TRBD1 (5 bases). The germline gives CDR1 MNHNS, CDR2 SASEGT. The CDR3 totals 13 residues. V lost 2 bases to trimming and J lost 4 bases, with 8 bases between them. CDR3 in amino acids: CASSEMGPYGYTF. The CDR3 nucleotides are TGTGCCAGCAGTGAAATGGGGCCCTATGGCTACACCTTC.

The CDR3 protein is CASSLLSFVETQYF. DNA of the CDR3: TGTGCCAGCAGCTTGTTGTCTTTCGTAGAGACCCAGTACTTC. The rearrangement links TRBV5-6 to TRBJ2-5; no reliable D call. The CDR3 totals 14 residues. Germline assignment: CDR1 SGHDT and CDR2 YYEEEE. V lost 1 base, J lost 4 bases, and 11 bases lay in between. The variable domain in full, with the rest retrieved from reference TRBV5-6 and TRBJ2-5, is DAGVTQSPTHLIKTRGQQVTLRCSPKSGHDTVSWYQQALGQGPQFIFQYYEEEERQRGNFPDRFSGHQFPNYSSELNVNALLLGDSALYLCASSLLSFVETQYFGPGTRLLVL.

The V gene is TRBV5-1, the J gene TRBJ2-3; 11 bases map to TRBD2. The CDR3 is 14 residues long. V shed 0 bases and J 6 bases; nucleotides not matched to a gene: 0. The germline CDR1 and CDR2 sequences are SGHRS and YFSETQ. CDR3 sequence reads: CASSLGTSGDTQYF. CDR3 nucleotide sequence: TGCGCCAGCAGCTTGGGGACTAGCGGGGATACGCAGTATTTT.

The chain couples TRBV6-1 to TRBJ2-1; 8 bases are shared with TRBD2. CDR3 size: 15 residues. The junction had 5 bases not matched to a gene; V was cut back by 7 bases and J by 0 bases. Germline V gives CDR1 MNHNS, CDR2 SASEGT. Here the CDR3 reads CASNLAGSSYNEQFF. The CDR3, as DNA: TGTGCCAGCAACTTAGCGGGAAGCTCCTACAATGAGCAGTTCTTC.

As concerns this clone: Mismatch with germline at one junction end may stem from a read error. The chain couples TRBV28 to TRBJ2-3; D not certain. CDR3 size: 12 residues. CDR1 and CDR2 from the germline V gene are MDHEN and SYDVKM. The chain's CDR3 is CASSFNGQTWDF. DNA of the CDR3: TGTGCCAGCAGTTTTAACGGTCAAACGTGGGATTTT.